Below are 32 T cell receptor beta chains sequenced from a single sample in a study of T cell responses to AZD1222 COVID-19 vaccine. Profiling relied on immunoSEQ multiplex PCR, and the TCRdb table lists in-frame clones only, not all of them. The sample includes around 99,000 clones, 70% to 90% of them seen just once. The specimen comprised peripheral blood, sampled on day 0 of AZD1222 vaccination. These TCRs come from an adult in good health.

About this clone itself: Within the sample, other DNA sequences also encode this same CDR3. The chain has TRBV7-9 and TRBJ2-4; D not certain. With 3 bases removed from V and 3 bases from J, the gap between germline ends came to 6 bases. From germline, CDR1 is SEHNR and CDR2 FQNEAQ (reference sequence). There are 13 residues in the CDR3. The CDR3 coding sequence is TGTGCCAGCAGCTTGGGCAGCAAAAACATTCAGTACTTC. It is translated as CASSLGSKNIQYF.

The J gene is TRBJ2-1, the V gene TRBV18; D may correspond to TRBD1 or TRBD2 (5 bases each). The CDR3 covers 15 residues. The germline V gene has CDR1 KGHSH and CDR2 LQKENI. Between the trimmed V and J ends, which lost 4 bases and 8 bases, there was a span of 18 bases. The CDR3 DNA sequence: TGTGCCAGCTCACGGGACGTTACCCTGGGAGATGAGCAGTTCTTC. Translation: CASSRDVTLGDEQFF.

The chain recombines TRBV7-2 with TRBJ1-2, with 9 bases matching TRBD1. Germline CDR1 and CDR2: SGHTA and FQGNSA. With V trimmed by 5 bases and J by 0 bases, 16 bases remained unmatched. The CDR3 contains 19 residues. The CDR3 coding sequence is TGTGCCAGCAGCGCCAGGACAGGGGAGGTGGATGGAGCTAACTATGGCTACACCTTC. Amino acids: CASSARTGEVDGANYGYTF. The variable domain in full, with the rest retrieved from reference TRBV7-2 and TRBJ1-2, is GAGVSQSPSNKVTEKGKDVELRCDPISGHTALYWYRQSLGQGLEFLIYFQGNSAPDKSGLPSDRFSAERTGGSVSTLTIQRTQQEDSAVYLCASSARTGEVDGANYGYTFGSGTRLTVV.

This clone was recorded a few times. This sequence joins TRBV29-1 and TRBJ1-1; weak D call: TRBD1 (5 bases). Per germline, CDR1 SQVTM and CDR2 ANQGSEA. This CDR3 contains 12 residues. V was clipped by 3 bases and J by 8 bases, with 13 bases between them. The CDR3 DNA reads as TGCAGCGTTGACAGGGCCGGAGGGGAAGCTTTCTTT. This sequence encodes CSVDRAGGEAFF.

The chain combines TRBV15 with TRBJ1-4; D uncertain. Germline V CDR1 and CDR2: LNHNV, YYDKDF (reference sequence). V lost 3 bases to trimming and J lost 7 bases, with 6 bases between them. This CDR3 comprises 12 residues. The CDR3 DNA reads TGTGCCACCAGCAGTCCGGGTGAAAAACTGTTTTTT. Residues: CATSSPGEKLFF. The variable domain in full, with the rest retrieved from reference TRBV15 and TRBJ1-4, is DAMVIQNPRYQVTQFGKPVTLSCSQTLNHNVMYWYQQKSSQAPKLLFHYYDKDFNNEADTPDNFQSRRPNTSFCFLDIRSPGLGDTAMYLCATSSPGEKLFFGSGTQLSVL.

V usage is TRBV5-1 and J usage is TRBJ2-2, with 8 bases lining up with TRBD2. Trimming cost V 7 bases and J 0 bases; bases outside gene matches: 2. CDR3 length: 14 amino acids. Germline V CDR1 and CDR2: SGHRS, YFSETQ. CDR3 nucleotides: TGCGCCAGCGGTAGCGGGACGAACACCGGGGAGCTGTTTTTT. Its protein product is CASGSGTNTGELFF.

The chain couples TRBV11-3 to TRBJ2-1; D gene unclear. The germline V gene has CDR1 SGHNT and CDR2 YENEEA. V was pared by 4 bases and J by 3 bases, with 7 bases between. CDR3 length equals 13 residues. The CDR3 reads CASSSYSYNEQFF. Written as DNA, the CDR3 is TGTGCCAGCAGCTCTTACAGCTACAATGAGCAGTTCTTC.

This chain links TRBV18 with TRBJ1-6; D unclear. V lost 0 bases and J lost 4, with 4 bases in between. Germline loops: CDR1 KGHSH, CDR2 LQKENI. CDR3 length: 14 amino acids. The CDR3 loop reads CASSPPLYNSPLHF. The DNA of the CDR3 is TGTGCCAGCTCACCACCCCTTTATAATTCACCCCTCCACTTT.

This clone has just one count. The genes are TRBV5-1 and TRBJ1-3, with D uncertain. V lost 0 bases, J lost 0 bases, and 10 bases lay in between. The V gene's germline CDR1 is SGHRS and CDR2 YFSETQ. This CDR3 spans 16 amino acids. The chain's CDR3 is CASSLAPSASGNTIYF. For the CDR3, the DNA is TGCGCCAGCAGCTTGGCCCCCAGTGCCTCTGGAAACACCATATATTTT.

The chain combines TRBV10-3 with TRBJ2-2; maybe TRBD2 (6 bases). This CDR3 comprises 13 residues. The ends were cut back, 4 bases at V and 3 bases at J, with 6 bases in the middle. Looked up from germline, CDR1 is ENHRY and CDR2 is SYGVKD. In DNA form, the CDR3 reads TGTGCCATCAGTGGGGGGGACACCGGGGAGCTGTTTTTT. Protein product: CAISGGDTGELFF.

This clone was counted between two and nine times. The V and J genes are TRBV28 and TRBJ2-7; 9 nucleotides line up with TRBD1. Germline V gives CDR1 MDHEN, CDR2 SYDVKM. With 5 bases clipped from V and 4 bases from J, the junction kept 9 bases outside the gene matches. The CDR3 is 15 amino acids. This chain's CDR3 is CASSVRDRASYEQYF. The CDR3 DNA reads TGTGCCAGCAGTGTCCGGGACAGGGCCTCTTACGAGCAGTACTTC.

This clone appeared once. The gene calls are TRBV4-2 and TRBJ2-1, with 13 positions matching TRBD2. Trimming cost V 4 bases and J 1 base; bases outside gene matches: 10. The CDR3 runs 19 residues. Germline V lookup: CDR1 LGHNA, CDR2 YNFKEQ. CDR3 sequence (DNA): TGTGCCAGCAGCCTCACTAGCGGGAGGGCCGGTGGGTCCTACAATGAGCAGTTCTTC. Translation gives CASSLTSGRAGGSYNEQFF.

The CDR3 loop reads CASSDPGGNSCGYTF. The CDR3 bases are TGTGCCAGCAGTGACCCCGGGGGGAATAGTTGCGGCTACACCTTC. The rearrangement joins TRBV25-1 to TRBJ1-2; tentatively, D is TRBD1 (5 bases). V gave up 3 bases and J gave up 8 bases, with 19 bases separating them. CDR1 MGHDK and CDR2 SYGVNS come from the germline V gene. The CDR3 runs 15 residues.

The chain carries TRBV2 and TRBJ2-5; 12 bases fit TRBD2. This CDR3 comprises 16 residues. Losses at the gene ends were 2 bases for V and 7 bases for J; bases not matched to a gene: 8. Germline-derived CDR1 and CDR2 are SNHLY and FYNNEI. CDR3 residues: CASSETRLAGEGTQYF. CDR3 nucleotides: TGTGCCAGCAGTGAAACAAGACTAGCGGGAGAGGGGACCCAGTACTTC. Supplemented by reference TRBV2 and TRBJ2-5, the full variable domain reads EPEVTQTPSHQVTQMGQEVILRCVPISNHLYFYWYRQILGQKVEFLVSFYNNEISEKSEIFDDQFSVERPDGSNFTLKIRSTKLEDSAMYFCASSETRLAGEGTQYFGPGTRLLVL.

This rearrangement joins TRBV5-1 to TRBJ1-1, with D hard to call. The germline V gene encodes CDR1 SGHRS and CDR2 YFSETQ. Trimming shortened V by 7 bases and J by 4 bases, and 17 bases separated the two germline ends. The CDR3 has 14 residues. CDR3 DNA sequence: TGCGCCAGCTCGACCCGCCTGTTAGGCACTGAAGCTTTCTTT. This encodes CASSTRLLGTEAFF.

The chain couples TRBV5-1 to TRBJ2-1; 11 bases fit TRBD2. CDR3 length equals 16 residues. CDR1 is SGHRS, CDR2 YFSETQ, per germline. The ends lost 7 bases at V and 4 bases at J; junction bases unmatched: 10. This CDR3 reads CASGKSGTSGYNEQFF. The CDR3 nucleotides read TGCGCCAGCGGTAAGAGCGGGACTAGCGGATACAATGAGCAGTTCTTC.

V gene TRBV5-1 combines with J gene TRBJ2-7, with TRBD1 as a possible D gene (5 bases). The CDR3 runs 18 residues. Trimming removed 3 bases at V and 1 base at J, with 23 bases between. Germline CDR1 reads SGHRS; CDR2 reads YFSETQ. The CDR3 sequence is CASSSGLGVWQISYEQYF. CDR3 sequence (DNA): TGCGCCAGCAGCTCGGGTCTAGGGGTTTGGCAGATTTCCTACGAGCAGTACTTC.

This chain links TRBV12-3 or TRBV12-4 with TRBJ2-1; maybe TRBD1 (6 bases). Trimming removed 6 bases from V and 5 bases from J, with 11 bases in between. The CDR3 is 13 residues long. The CDR3 region is CASSTGQDNEQFF. The CDR3 region has the DNA TGTGCCAGCAGCACGGGACAAGACAATGAGCAGTTCTTC.

V gene TRBV19 combines with J gene TRBJ2-2, with a tentative D call TRBD1 (5 bases). CDR3 length: 14 amino acids. Per the germline V gene, CDR1 is LNHDA and CDR2 is SQIVND (reference sequence). Trimming took off 3 bases at V and 6 bases at J, with 11 bases between the two ends. CDR3 sequence reads: CASSIPLGAGELFF. Written as DNA, the CDR3 is TGTGCCAGTAGTATCCCTCTAGGGGCCGGGGAGCTGTTTTTT.

The chain carries TRBV9 and TRBJ1-1; weak D call: TRBD1 (6 bases). V was cut by 1 base and J by 1 base, with 17 bases left in between. The CDR3 length is 17 residues. CDR1 and CDR2 (germline): SGDLS, YYNGEE. The DNA for the CDR3 is TGTGCCAGCAGCGTAAGACCTATCGAGGGGGAGAACACTGAAGCTTTCTTT. It specifies CASSVRPIEGENTEAFF.

Concerning this clone itself: Other DNA variants within this sample encode the same CDR3. The chain combines TRBV6-2 or TRBV6-3 with TRBJ2-7; D is ambiguous. Trimming took 5 bases from V and 3 from J, leaving 5 bases between them. From germline, CDR1 is MNHEY and CDR2 SVGEGT. The CDR3 is 11 amino acids. The CDR3: CASSPLYEQYF. The DNA of the CDR3 is TGTGCCAGCAGTCCCCTCTACGAGCAGTACTTC.

The chain couples TRBV10-3 to TRBJ1-2, with D perhaps TRBD1 (6 bases). There are 18 residues in the CDR3. The germline V and J ends were trimmed by 4 bases and 5 bases, with 26 bases remaining between them. Per germline, CDR1 ENHRY and CDR2 SYGVKD. DNA for the CDR3: TGTGCCATCAGTGCCCGACAGGTGGGTCACGAAAATCAGTATGGCTACACCTTC. Protein sequence: CAISARQVGHENQYGYTF.

The chain uses TRBV9 and TRBJ2-1, with 11 bases fitting TRBD2. V lost 3 bases and J lost 5; bases outside the gene matches: 7. The CDR3 is 16 residues long. The germline V gene encodes CDR1 SGDLS and CDR2 YYNGEE. CDR3 sequence reads: CASSASTSGADNEQFF. CDR3 DNA: TGTGCCAGCAGCGCCTCGACTAGCGGGGCCGACAATGAGCAGTTCTTC.

The chain recombines TRBV28 with TRBJ2-1; D is ambiguous. The CDR3 is 13 residues long. V shed 3 bases and J shed 10 bases, with 13 bases lying between them. Per the germline V gene, CDR1 is MDHEN and CDR2 is SYDVKM. The CDR3 loop reads CASSFLGFEEQFF. The CDR3 bases are TGTGCCAGCAGTTTTCTGGGTTTTGAGGAGCAGTTCTTC.

This chain joins TRBV7-9 and TRBJ1-1, with D possibly being TRBD1 (6 bases). This CDR3 spans 13 amino acids. Germline-derived CDR1 and CDR2 are SEHNR and FQNEAQ (reference sequence). V shed 11 bases and J shed 0 bases, with 13 bases lying between them. The CDR3 is CAGGDKMNTEAFF. The DNA for the CDR3 is TGTGCCGGTGGGGACAAGATGAACACTGAAGCTTTCTTT.

V usage is TRBV5-1 and J usage is TRBJ2-1; D uncertain. The CDR3 loop spans 11 amino acids. Germline-derived CDR1 and CDR2 are SGHRS and YFSETQ. Between the trimmed V and J ends, which lost 0 bases and 9 bases, there was a span of 4 bases. The DNA for the CDR3 is TGCGCCAGCAGCTTGGGTTTTGAGCAGTTCTTC. It codes for CASSLGFEQFF.

This clone was seen only once. J is TRBJ2-3 and V is TRBV5-5; D ambiguous. Deletions cut 2 bases from V and 3 bases from J, with 4 bases between. Germline assignment: CDR1 SGHKS and CDR2 YYEKEE (reference sequence). This CDR3 has 12 residues. CDR3 coding DNA: TGTGCCAGCAGCTTTCAGACAGATACGCAGTATTTT. As protein: CASSFQTDTQYF.

The J gene is TRBJ2-7, the V gene TRBV10-2; no clear D. Germline V CDR1 and CDR2: WSHSY, SAAADI. The CDR3 is 13 amino acids. V was shortened by 6 bases and J by 0 bases, with 9 bases between the two germline ends. The CDR3 reads CASSLLYSYEQYV. The CDR3 DNA reads TGCGCCAGCAGCCTCCTTTACTCCTACGAGCAGTACGTC.

This rearrangement joins TRBV29-1 to TRBJ1-2; 7 bases are shared with TRBD1. With 0 bases clipped from V and 6 bases from J, the junction kept 7 bases outside the gene matches. The CDR3 runs 14 residues. CDR1 and CDR2 (germline): SQVTM, ANQGSEA. CDR3 amino acids: CSVEERQGTDGYTF. Written as DNA, the CDR3 is TGCAGCGTTGAAGAGAGACAGGGAACGGATGGCTACACCTTC.

V usage is TRBV27 and J usage is TRBJ1-2; D is unresolved. The CDR3 is 15 amino acids. The V gene's germline CDR1 is MNHEY and CDR2 SMNVEV (reference sequence). V lost 2 bases to trimming and J lost 2 bases, with 12 bases between them. Here the CDR3 reads CASSLGSPYNYGYTF. In DNA, the CDR3 is TGTGCCAGCAGTTTAGGGTCGCCTTACAACTATGGCTACACCTTC.

The chain combines TRBV18 with TRBJ1-1; 7 bases fit TRBD1. V was clipped by 2 bases and J by 2 bases; unmatched bases: 2. Germline assignment: CDR1 KGHSH and CDR2 LQKENI. This CDR3 spans 14 amino acids. The CDR3 sequence: CASSPKGANTEAFF. The CDR3 nucleotides are TGTGCCAGCTCACCAAAGGGGGCCAACACTGAAGCTTTCTTT. Full variable domain (missing parts from reference TRBV18 and TRBJ1-1): NAGVMQNPRHLVRRRGQEARLRCSPMKGHSHVYWYRQLPEEGLKFMVYLQKENIIDESGMPKERFSAEFPKEGPSILRIQQVVRGDSAAYFCASSPKGANTEAFFGQGTRLTVV.

This clone has just a few counts. This chain joins TRBV2 and TRBJ1-1, with a weak D call TRBD1 (6 bases). The CDR3 has 15 residues. Trimming removed 5 bases from V and 6 bases from J, with 19 bases in between. Germline CDR1 is SNHLY and CDR2 is FYNNEI. This CDR3 reads CASSRMGGAGPEAFF. CDR3 in DNA: TGTGCCAGCAGTAGGATGGGGGGCGCTGGGCCTGAAGCTTTCTTT. Based on the CDR3 plus reference TRBV2 and TRBJ1-1, the full variable domain is EPEVTQTPSHQVTQMGQEVILRCVPISNHLYFYWYRQILGQKVEFLVSFYNNEISEKSEIFDDQFSVERPDGSNFTLKIRSTKLEDSAMYFCASSRMGGAGPEAFFGQGTRLTVV.